This TCR beta chain derives from a study of T-cell reconstitution after alpha-beta-depleted transplantation in children. There are 13 residues in the CDR3. V dropped 5 bases and J dropped 3 bases, with 10 bases sitting between them. Germline V gives CDR1 SGHTA, CDR2 FQGNSA. This clonotype was seen a few times. Unique molecular identifiers were incorporated into the prepared TCRbeta library. MiXCR was run by TCRdb on the PCR reads, yielding one entry per CDR3 protein. Of approximately 400,000 distinct CDR3 sequences listed, 11% are singletons. The clonotype comes from a human donor who donated a stem cell graft to a child with acute myeloid leukemia. Sequences were derived from PBMCs from the stem cell graft donor, sampled from the stem cell graft. The chain couples TRBV7-2 to TRBJ1-2, with D hard to call. The CDR3 region is CASSRDWDYGYTF. The CDR3 DNA reads TGTGCCAGCAGCCGAGACTGGGACTATGGCTACACCTTC.